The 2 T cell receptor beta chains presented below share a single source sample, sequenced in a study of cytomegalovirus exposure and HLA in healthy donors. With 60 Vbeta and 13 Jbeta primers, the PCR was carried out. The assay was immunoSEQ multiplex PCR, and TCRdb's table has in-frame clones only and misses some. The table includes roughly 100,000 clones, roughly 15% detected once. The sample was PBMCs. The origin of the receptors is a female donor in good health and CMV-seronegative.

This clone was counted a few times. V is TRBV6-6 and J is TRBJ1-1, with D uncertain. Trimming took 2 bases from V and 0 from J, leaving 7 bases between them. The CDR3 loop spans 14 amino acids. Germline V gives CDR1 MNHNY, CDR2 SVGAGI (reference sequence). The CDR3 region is CASSYVDLNTEAFF. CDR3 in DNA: TGTGCCAGCAGTTACGTAGATCTGAACACTGAAGCTTTCTTT.

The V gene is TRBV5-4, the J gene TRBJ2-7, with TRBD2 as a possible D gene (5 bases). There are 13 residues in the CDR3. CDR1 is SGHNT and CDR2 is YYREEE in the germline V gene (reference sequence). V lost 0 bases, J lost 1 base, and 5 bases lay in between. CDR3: CASSLAGSYEQYF. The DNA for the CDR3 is TGTGCCAGCAGCTTGGCGGGGTCCTACGAGCAGTACTTC.